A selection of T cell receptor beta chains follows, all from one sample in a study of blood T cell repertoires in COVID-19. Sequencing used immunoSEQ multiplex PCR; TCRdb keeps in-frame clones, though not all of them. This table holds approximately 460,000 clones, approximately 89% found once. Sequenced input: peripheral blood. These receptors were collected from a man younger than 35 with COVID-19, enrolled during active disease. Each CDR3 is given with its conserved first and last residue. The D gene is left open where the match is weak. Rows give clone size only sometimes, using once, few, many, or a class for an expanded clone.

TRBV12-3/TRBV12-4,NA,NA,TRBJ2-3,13,TGTGCCAGCACCCCCGTTGGCGCGGATTCCTCAGTATTT,CASTPVGADSSVF
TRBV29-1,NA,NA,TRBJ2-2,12,TGCAGCGCCGGGACACCCACCGGGGAGCTGTTTTTT,CSAGTPTGELFF
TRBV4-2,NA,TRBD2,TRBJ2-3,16,TGTGCCAGCAGCCAACTAGCGGGGGGGCTGACAGATACGCAGTATTTT,CASSQLAGGLTDTQYF
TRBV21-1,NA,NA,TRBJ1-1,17,TGTGCCAGCAGCCCGAAGCTCCAGGGGGCGCATAACACTGAAGCTTTCTTT,CASSPKLQGAHNTEAFF
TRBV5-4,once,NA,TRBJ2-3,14,TGTGCCAGCAGCTTGTTACTAGCAGCAGATACGCAGTATTTT,CASSLLLAADTQYF
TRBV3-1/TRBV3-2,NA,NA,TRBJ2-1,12,TGTGCCAGCAGCCCTCCGGGGGTTGAGCAGTTCTTC,CASSPPGVEQFF
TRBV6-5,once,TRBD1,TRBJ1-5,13,TGTGCCAGCAGTTTCGACAGGGGTCAGCCCCAGCATTTT,CASSFDRGQPQHF
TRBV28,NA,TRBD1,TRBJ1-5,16,TGTGCCAGTCTCTCACGGGGGACAGGGCGCGATCAGCCCCAGCATTTT,CASLSRGTGRDQPQHF
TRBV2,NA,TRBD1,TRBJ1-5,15,TGTGCCAGCAGAGAGACAGGGGGCGCAGGCCAGCCCCAGCATTTT,CASRETGGAGQPQHF
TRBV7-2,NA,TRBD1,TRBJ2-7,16,TGTGCCAGCAGCTCGGGGGACAGGGGGCGTCTTAACGAGCAGTACTTC,CASSSGDRGRLNEQYF
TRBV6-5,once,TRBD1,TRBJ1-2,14,TGTGCCAGCACGAACGAGCAGGGGGCGAGTGGCTACACCTTC,CASTNEQGASGYTF
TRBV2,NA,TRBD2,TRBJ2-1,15,TGTGCCAGCAGTGATCCTAGCGGGGTGGTCAATGAGCAGTTCTTC,CASSDPSGVVNEQFF
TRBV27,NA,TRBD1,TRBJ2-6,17,TGTGCCAGCAGTTCTGGGACAGCCCTGAGTGGGGCCAACGTCCTGACTTTC,CASSSGTALSGANVLTF
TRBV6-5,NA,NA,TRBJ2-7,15,TGTGCCAGTCATCAAAGCGAAGACAGTTACCACGAGCAGTACTTC,CASHQSEDSYHEQYF
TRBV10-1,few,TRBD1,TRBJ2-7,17,TGCGCCAGCAGTGTCGGTGTTTTAGGGACAGGGCACTACGAGCAGTACTTC,CASSVGVLGTGHYEQYF
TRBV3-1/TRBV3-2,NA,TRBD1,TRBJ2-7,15,TGTGCCAGCAGCCCGACCGGGACAGGGACCTACGAGCAGTACTTC,CASSPTGTGTYEQYF
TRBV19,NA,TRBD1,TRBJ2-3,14,TGTGCCAGTACAACGGGACAGGGGGCAGATACGCAGTATTTT,CASTTGQGADTQYF
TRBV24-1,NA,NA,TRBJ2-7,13,TGTGCCACCAGTGATGGCCTTCGGGTCGAGCAGTACTTC,CATSDGLRVEQYF
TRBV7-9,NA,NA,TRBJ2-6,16,TGTGCCAGCAGCCCGGACAGAAGCTCTGGGGCCAACGTCCTGACTTTC,CASSPDRSSGANVLTF
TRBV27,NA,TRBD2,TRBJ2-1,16,TGTGCCGACTCGCCAGTGGCGGGGGTATCCTACAATGAGCAGTTCTTC,CADSPVAGVSYNEQFF
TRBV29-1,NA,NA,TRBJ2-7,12,TGCAGCGTATTACAGGGTGCGTACGAGCAGTACTTC,CSVLQGAYEQYF
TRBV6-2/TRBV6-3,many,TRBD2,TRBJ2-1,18,TGTGCCAGCAGTTACTCCCCCTTGACGGGGGGGATCTACAATGAGCAGTTCTTC,CASSYSPLTGGIYNEQFF
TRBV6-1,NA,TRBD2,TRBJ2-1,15,TGTGCCAGCAGTGAGACTAGCGGGAGGTTTAATGAGCAGTTCTTC,CASSETSGRFNEQFF
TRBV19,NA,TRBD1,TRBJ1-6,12,TGTGCCACCGGACAGGGAAGTTCACCCCTCCACTTT,CATGQGSSPLHF
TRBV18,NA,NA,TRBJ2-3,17,TGTGCCAGCGCACCGCCCCCCACGGTTTTGGGCACAGATACGCAGTATTTT,CASAPPPTVLGTDTQYF
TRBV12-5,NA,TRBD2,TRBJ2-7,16,TGTGCTAGTGGTTTGGTCAAGGCTAGCGGCTCCTACGAGCAGTACTTC,CASGLVKASGSYEQYF
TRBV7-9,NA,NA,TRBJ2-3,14,TGTGCCAGCAGCTTAGCACTGGGCACAGATACGCAGTATTTT,CASSLALGTDTQYF
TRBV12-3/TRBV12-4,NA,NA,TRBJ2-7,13,TGTGCCAGCAGTTTATTTGGCCTCCCCGAGCAGTACTTC,CASSLFGLPEQYF
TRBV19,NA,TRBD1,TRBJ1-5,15,TGTGCCAGTAGCCCACAGGGGGTTGTAGAACAGCCCCAGCATTTT,CASSPQGVVEQPQHF
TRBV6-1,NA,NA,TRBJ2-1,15,TGTGCCAGCAGTGAAGAACAGGGACCCTACAATGAGCAGTTCTTC,CASSEEQGPYNEQFF
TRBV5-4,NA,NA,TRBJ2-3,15,TGTGCCAGCAGCTTGATGGGGGCCTCCACAGATACGCAGTATTTT,CASSLMGASTDTQYF
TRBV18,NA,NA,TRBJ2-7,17,TGTGCCAGCTCAACGGATCCGGGTATTGGGGAGTCGGGCGAGCAGTACTTC,CASSTDPGIGESGEQYF
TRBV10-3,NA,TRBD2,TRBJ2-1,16,TGTGCCATCAGTGACTACCCGACTAGCGGGGGCTATGAGCAGTTCTTC,CAISDYPTSGGYEQFF
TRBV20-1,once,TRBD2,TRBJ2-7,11,TGCAGTGCTAGAGATCGGATAGCGGGGGACTTC,CSARDRIAGDF
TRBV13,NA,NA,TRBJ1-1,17,TGTGCCAGCAGCTTAGGGACGGAGATAGACTGGGGGGCTGAAGCTTTCTTT,CASSLGTEIDWGAEAFF
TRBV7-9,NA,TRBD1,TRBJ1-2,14,TGTGCCAGCAGCCTTCGGGACAGGGGCGATGGCTACACCTTC,CASSLRDRGDGYTF
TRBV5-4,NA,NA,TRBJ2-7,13,TGTGCCAGCAGCTTTCCTAATCGAGACGAGCAGTACTTC,CASSFPNRDEQYF